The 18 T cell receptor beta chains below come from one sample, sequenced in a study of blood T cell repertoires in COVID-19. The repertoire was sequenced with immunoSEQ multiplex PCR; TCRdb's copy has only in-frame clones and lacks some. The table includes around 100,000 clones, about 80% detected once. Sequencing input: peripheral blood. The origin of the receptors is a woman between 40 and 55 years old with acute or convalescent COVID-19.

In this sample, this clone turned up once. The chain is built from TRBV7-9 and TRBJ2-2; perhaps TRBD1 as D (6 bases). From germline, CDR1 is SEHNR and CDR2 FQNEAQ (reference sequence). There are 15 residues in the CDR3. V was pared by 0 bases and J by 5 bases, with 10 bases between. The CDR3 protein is CASSLAGRGTGELFF. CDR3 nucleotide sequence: TGTGCCAGCAGCTTAGCTGGCAGGGGTACCGGGGAGCTGTTTTTT.

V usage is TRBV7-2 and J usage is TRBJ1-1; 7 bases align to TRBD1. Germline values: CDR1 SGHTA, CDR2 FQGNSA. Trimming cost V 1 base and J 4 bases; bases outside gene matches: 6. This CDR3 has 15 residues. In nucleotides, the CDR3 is TGTGCCAGCAGCTTAGGGACAGGACGGTTCACTGAAGCTTTCTTT. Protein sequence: CASSLGTGRFTEAFF.

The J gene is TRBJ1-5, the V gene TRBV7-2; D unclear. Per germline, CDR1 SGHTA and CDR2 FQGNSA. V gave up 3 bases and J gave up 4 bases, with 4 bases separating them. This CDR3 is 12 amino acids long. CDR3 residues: CASSLYNQPQHF. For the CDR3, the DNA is TGTGCCAGCAGCTTGTATAATCAGCCCCAGCATTTT.

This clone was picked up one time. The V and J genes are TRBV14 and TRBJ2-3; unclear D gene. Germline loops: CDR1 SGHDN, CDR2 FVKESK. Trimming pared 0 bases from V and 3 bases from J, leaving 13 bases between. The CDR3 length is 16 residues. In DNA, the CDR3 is TGTGCCAGCAGCCAAGAGGTCCTTTCGGGTACAGATACGCAGTATTTT. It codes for CASSQEVLSGTDTQYF.

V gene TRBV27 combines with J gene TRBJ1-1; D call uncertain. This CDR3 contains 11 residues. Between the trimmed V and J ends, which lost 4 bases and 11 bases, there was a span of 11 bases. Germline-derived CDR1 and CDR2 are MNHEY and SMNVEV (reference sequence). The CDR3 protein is CASSWRLGAFF. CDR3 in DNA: TGTGCCAGCAGTTGGCGGCTCGGGGCTTTCTTT.

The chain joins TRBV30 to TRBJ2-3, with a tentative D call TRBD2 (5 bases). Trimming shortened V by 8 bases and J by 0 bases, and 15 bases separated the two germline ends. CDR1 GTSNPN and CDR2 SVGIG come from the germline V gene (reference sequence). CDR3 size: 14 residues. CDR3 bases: TGTGCCGCTGAGGGCGGACGAAGCACAGATACGCAGTATTTT. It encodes CAAEGGRSTDTQYF.

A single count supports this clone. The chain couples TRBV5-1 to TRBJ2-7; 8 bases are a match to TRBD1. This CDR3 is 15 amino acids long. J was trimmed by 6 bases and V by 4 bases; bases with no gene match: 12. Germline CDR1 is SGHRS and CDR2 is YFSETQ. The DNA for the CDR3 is TGCGCCAGCAGCGGCCGGACAGGGAAAGACTCCGAGCAGTACTTC. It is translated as CASSGRTGKDSEQYF. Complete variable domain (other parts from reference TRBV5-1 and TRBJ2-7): KAGVTQTPRYLIKTRGQQVTLSCSPISGHRSVSWYQQTPGQGLQFLFEYFSETQRNKGNFPGRFSGRQFSNSRSEMNVSTLELGDSALYLCASSGRTGKDSEQYFGPGTRLTVT.

The CDR3, as DNA: TGTGCCAGCAGCGCCGGGCGGGGGGGGCTCGAGCAGTACTTC. It specifies CASSAGRGGLEQYF. The genes are TRBV7-2 and TRBJ2-7; the match to TRBD2 covers 9 bases. From germline, CDR1 is SGHTA and CDR2 FQGNSA. This CDR3 is 14 amino acids long. The J segment lost 6 bases and the V segment lost 5 bases, leaving 8 bases of the junction unmatched.

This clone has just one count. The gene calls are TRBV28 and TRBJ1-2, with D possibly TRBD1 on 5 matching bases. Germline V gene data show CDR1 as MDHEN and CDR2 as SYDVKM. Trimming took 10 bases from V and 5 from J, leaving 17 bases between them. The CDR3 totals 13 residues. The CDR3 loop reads CAIENRRQYGYTF. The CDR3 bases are TGTGCCATCGAAAACAGGAGACAATATGGCTACACCTTC.

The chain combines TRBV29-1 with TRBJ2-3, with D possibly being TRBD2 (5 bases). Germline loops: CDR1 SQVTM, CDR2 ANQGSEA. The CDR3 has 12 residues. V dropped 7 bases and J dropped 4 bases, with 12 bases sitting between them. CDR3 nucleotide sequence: TGCAGCGGTGACGGGGTAGCAGATACGCAGTATTTT. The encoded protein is CSGDGVADTQYF.

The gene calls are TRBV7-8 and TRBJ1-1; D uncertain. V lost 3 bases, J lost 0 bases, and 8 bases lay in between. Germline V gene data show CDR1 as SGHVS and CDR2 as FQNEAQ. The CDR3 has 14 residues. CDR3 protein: CASSFSVMNTEAFF. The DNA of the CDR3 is TGTGCCAGCAGCTTTAGCGTTATGAACACTGAAGCTTTCTTT.

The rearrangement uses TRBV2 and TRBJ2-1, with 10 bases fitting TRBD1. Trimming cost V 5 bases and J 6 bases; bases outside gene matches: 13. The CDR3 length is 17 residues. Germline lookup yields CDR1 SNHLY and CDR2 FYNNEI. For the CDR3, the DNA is TGTGCCAGCAGTTTTCGACGACAGGGGGCATTTGGCAATGAGCAGTTCTTC. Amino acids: CASSFRRQGAFGNEQFF.

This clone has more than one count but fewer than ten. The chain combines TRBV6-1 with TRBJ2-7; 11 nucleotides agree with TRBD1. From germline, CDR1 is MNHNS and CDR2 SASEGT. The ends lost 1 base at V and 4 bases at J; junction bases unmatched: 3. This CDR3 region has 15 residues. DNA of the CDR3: TGTGCCAGCAGTGAAGAGGACAGGGGGCTTTACGAGCAGTACTTC. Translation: CASSEEDRGLYEQYF.

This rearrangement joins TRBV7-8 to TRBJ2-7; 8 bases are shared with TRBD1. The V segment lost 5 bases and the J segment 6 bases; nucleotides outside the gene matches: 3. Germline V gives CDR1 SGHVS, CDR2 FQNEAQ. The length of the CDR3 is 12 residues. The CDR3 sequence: CASSRQGFEQYF. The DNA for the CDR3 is TGTGCCAGCAGCCGACAGGGGTTCGAGCAGTACTTC. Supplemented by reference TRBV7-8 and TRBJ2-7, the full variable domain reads GAGVSQSPRYKVAKRGQDVALRCDPISGHVSLFWYQQALGQGPEFLTYFQNEAQLDKSGLPSDRFFAERPEGSVSTLKIQRTQQEDSAVYLCASSRQGFEQYFGPGTRLTVT.

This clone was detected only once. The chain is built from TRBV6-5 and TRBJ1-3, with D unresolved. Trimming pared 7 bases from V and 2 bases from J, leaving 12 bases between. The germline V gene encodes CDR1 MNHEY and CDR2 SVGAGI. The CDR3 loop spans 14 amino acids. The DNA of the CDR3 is TGTGCCAGCATGGGCAGGCTACCTGGAAACACCATATATTTT. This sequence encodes CASMGRLPGNTIYF.

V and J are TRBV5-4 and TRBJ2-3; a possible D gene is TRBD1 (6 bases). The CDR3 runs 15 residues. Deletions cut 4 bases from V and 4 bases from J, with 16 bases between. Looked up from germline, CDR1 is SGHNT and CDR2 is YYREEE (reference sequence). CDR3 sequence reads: CASSMPRGYADTQYF. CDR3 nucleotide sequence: TGTGCCAGCAGCATGCCCAGGGGCTACGCAGATACGCAGTATTTT.

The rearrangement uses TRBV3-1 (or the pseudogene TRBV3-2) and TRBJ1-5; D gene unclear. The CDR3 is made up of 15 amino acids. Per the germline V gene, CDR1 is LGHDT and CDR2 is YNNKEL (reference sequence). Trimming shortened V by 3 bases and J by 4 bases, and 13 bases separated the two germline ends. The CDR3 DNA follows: TGTGCCAGCAGCCACACCTCGGGAGGGAATCAGCCCCAGCATTTT. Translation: CASSHTSGGNQPQHF.

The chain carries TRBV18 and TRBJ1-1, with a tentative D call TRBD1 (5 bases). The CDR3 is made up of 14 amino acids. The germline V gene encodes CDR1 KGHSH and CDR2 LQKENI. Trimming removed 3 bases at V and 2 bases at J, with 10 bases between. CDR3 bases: TGTGCCAGCTCACCCGTCCAGGGAAACACTGAAGCTTTCTTT. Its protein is CASSPVQGNTEAFF.